The T cell receptor beta chain under discussion was sequenced for a study of cytomegalovirus exposure and HLA in healthy donors. Study-level points and caveats: Follow-up analysis later connected one missense variant in DCLRE1C with trimming of TCR beta V- and J-genes.

The CDR3 has 14 residues. Trimming took 1 base from V and 0 from J, leaving 7 bases between them. The V gene's germline CDR1 is SQVTM and CDR2 ANQGSEA. Regarding this clone: Its antigen is still unknown.

The PCR employed 60 Vbeta primers together with 13 Jbeta primers. Assay: immunoSEQ multiplex PCR; the TCRdb copy retains only in-frame clones and omits some. The sample has 70,000 to 90,000 clones; 65% to 75% are singletons. The sample consisted of PBMCs. The TCR sequence derives from a man between 60 and 75 years old in good health and CMV-seronegative. J is TRBJ1-3 and V is TRBV29-1, with no clear D. Written as DNA, the CDR3 is TGCAGCGTTGAAGGGCTTGGCTCTGGAAACACCATATATTTT. This translates into CSVEGLGSGNTIYF.